This TCR beta chain was identified in a study of long-term antiretroviral therapy in people with HIV. Germline CDR1 MNHEY, CDR2 SVGAGI. Trimming stripped 0 bases from V and 4 bases from J, with 15 bases between. This CDR3 has 16 residues. Investigators performed immunoSEQ version v3.0 at survey level. Profiled with immunoSEQ multiplex PCR; TCRdb holds only in-frame clones, not every one. The sample includes about 24,000 clones, roughly 96% of them seen just once. V gene TRBV6-5 combines with J gene TRBJ1-2; D not certain. The sequenced sample was unsorted PBMCs, obtained around 5 years after starting antiretroviral therapy. The sequence derives from a woman between 50 and 59 years old with HIV. CDR3 loop: CASSYSTAGLGYGYTF. The CDR3 DNA reads TGTGCCAGCAGTTACTCGACTGCGGGCCTGGGCTATGGCTACACCTTC.